The source of this TCR beta chain is a study of T-cell memory formation after mild COVID-19. The study's findings and limits: Pre-infection memory showed some responding clones, and this suggested that cross-reactive memory joined.

Regarding this clonotype: Its matching antigen is unknown.

There are 15 residues in the CDR3. CDR1 and CDR2 (germline): SGHTA, FQGNSA. V shed 1 base, J shed 3 bases, and the junction held 5 bases outside the gene matches. TCRdb reprocessed the 5' RACE reads via MiXCR and lists one record per CDR3 protein. The table shows over 150,000 distinct CDR3 sequences, with approximately 17% occurring only once. The clonotype comes from a young man who had mild COVID-19 (a few samples of this study predate the infection). Cell type and time point are not known. The V call is TRBV7-2, the J call TRBJ2-5, with 7 bases that match TRBD1. Sequenced sample: PBMCs or a T cell subset sorted from them (not recorded which). The CDR3 region has the DNA TGTGCCAGCAGCTTAGTTAGGGGGCTGGAAGAGACCCAGTACTTC. Protein product: CASSLVRGLEETQYF.